This TCR beta chain emerged from a study (dated by TCRdb to about 2015). As for the study more broadly: Whether tumor-infiltrating Tregs in breast cancer are recruited from blood Tregs or converted in situ from other CD4+ T cell subsets was tested.

Full-length TCR variable regions were amplified by 5' RACE PCR using constant-region reverse primers, and then by semi-nested PCR using Nested Universal Primer A. The ReliaPrep RNA Cell Miniprep System was used to extract total RNA, which was then reverse transcribed into 5'RACE-ready cDNA with the SMARTer RACE 5'/3' Kit. An Illumina MiSeq was used to sequence the full-length TCR alpha and beta libraries, which had been barcoded with multiplex adaptors. On the authors' methods: For each of nine subset-tissue groups, sequencing data from the five patients were combined, and the groups were compared by unsupervised clustering of TCR gene usage. Repertoire similarity was calculated with the Morisita-Horn index, weighting shared sequences by their contribution to each repertoire. Clones were called with MiXCR by TCRdb after fastp trimmed the public reads at Q25, and only in-frame beta chains were retained. Each entry is one CDR3 protein sequence, shown with its most common DNA and genes. TCRdb, not the authors, supplied the V and J calls. Within this sample are around 10,000 distinct CDR3 sequences, with under 35% of them counted one time only. Under 3% of the sample goes to the ten largest clones.

According to the germline V gene, CDR1 reads SGHVS and CDR2 reads FNYEAQ. From its cysteine to its phenylalanine, the CDR3 spans 16 amino acids. The DNA shown is the 48-base CDR3, in frame from base 1. Trimming accounts for 5 bases at V and 2 bases at J, while the number of junction bases matched to no gene is 11. Within its sample, this clonotype is medium-sized (0.01 to 0.1%). No antigen is known for it. No per-base quality is available; no much larger clone lies one base away. The study at large found these results: The TCR gene usage of tumor memory CD4+ T cells clustered together with blood and lymph node memory CD4+ cells and with lymph node naive CD4+ cells. The validation in the larger cohort was limited to a single TCR beta V-J rearrangement instead of whole repertoires. Tumor-infiltrating Treg TCR alpha and beta sequences overlapped most with tumor naive CD4+ T cells, then with blood naive CD4+ T cells.

Tregs were isolated as CD4+CD25+CD127-/low cells. Tregs, naive and memory CD4+ T cells from tumor, blood and ipsilateral draining lymph nodes of roughly 5 breast cancer patients underwent full-length TCR alpha and beta sequencing. Tumor tissue, along with lymph nodes from ipsilateral axillary dissection, was perfused with PBS, minced, and then digested using collagenase I and hyaluronidase. Mononuclear cells from lymph nodes or less than 65 ml of peripheral blood were isolated by Ficoll density gradient centrifugation. FACS confirmed that the sorted cell populations were more than 90% pure. Material for sequencing was Tregs sorted from a lymph node. The rearranged segments are TRBV7-6 and TRBJ2-7; TRBD1 aligns with 8 central bases. The clonotype was recovered from a female donor with breast cancer. CDR3 protein: CASSPETGVYTYEQYF. The DNA sequence is given as TGTGCCAGCAGCCCTGAGACAGGGGTATACACCTACGAGCAGTACTTC.